The 32 T cell receptor beta chains below were found in one sample sequenced in a study of T cell repertoires in cytomegalovirus infection. Each CDR3 protein is one row after TCRdb ran MiXCR on the reads. The sample holds roughly 500,000 distinct CDR3 sequences, approximately 42% seen once. Antigens of these TCRs are unknown. Source: cultured PBMCs, taken from culture after CMV antigen stimulation. The receptors were sampled from a human donor in good health (CMV status not recorded). Some clones in this sample may be carry-over from other donors' samples.

The CDR3 coding sequence is TGTGCCAGCAGTGATCACGGGTCTGGAAACACCATATATTTT. It encodes CASSDHGSGNTIYF. This sequence joins TRBV6-5 and TRBJ1-3; D is uncertain. CDR3 length equals 14 residues. Germline V lookup: CDR1 MNHEY, CDR2 SVGAGI. V was cut by 5 bases and J by 1 base, with 9 bases left in between.

The V and J genes are TRBV28 and TRBJ2-7; 11 bases match TRBD2. Looked up from germline, CDR1 is MDHEN and CDR2 is SYDVKM. V lost 3 bases to trimming and J lost 6 bases; unmatched junction nucleotides: 13. CDR3 length: 17 residues. This CDR3 is CASSLGLAGGMGLEQYF. CDR3 nucleotide sequence: TGTGCCAGCAGTTTGGGCCTAGCGGGGGGCATGGGGCTCGAGCAGTACTTC.

The chain couples TRBV7-1 to TRBJ1-1, with D perhaps matching TRBD1 (6 bases). Being an ORF, TRBV7-1 has a function that is uncertain. Between the trimmed V and J ends, which lost 5 bases and 6 bases, there was a span of 16 bases. This CDR3 comprises 14 residues. CDR3 bases: TGTGCCAGCAGCCCTCGACAGGCTGGCGCTGAAGCTTTCTTT. Translation: CASSPRQAGAEAFF.

This clonotype was recorded once. V usage is TRBV10-3 and J usage is TRBJ2-3; 9 bases match TRBD1. The CDR3 contains 15 residues. The trim removed 6 bases at V and 6 bases at J, leaving 10 bases unmatched. Germline V gives CDR1 ENHRY, CDR2 SYGVKD. CDR3: CAISHRGPASDTQYF. CDR3 DNA sequence: TGTGCCATCAGCCACAGGGGGCCAGCCTCGGATACGCAGTATTTT.

The rearrangement links TRBV4-1 to TRBJ2-7; no clear D. The CDR3 is 13 residues long. Germline lookup yields CDR1 MGHRA and CDR2 YSYEKL. The ends were cut back, 4 bases at V and 3 bases at J, with 10 bases in the middle. As DNA, the CDR3 is TGCGCCAGCAGCCGCCAGGTCATCTACGAGCAGTACTTC. Residues: CASSRQVIYEQYF.

The sample holds a few counts of this clonotype. The chain couples TRBV7-9 to TRBJ1-1, with D possibly matching TRBD1 (5 bases). V was shortened by 1 base and J by 8 bases, with 11 bases between the two germline ends. Germline V gene lookup returns CDR1 SEHNR and CDR2 FQNEAQ (reference sequence). The CDR3 contains 13 residues. CDR3 nucleotide sequence: TGTGCCAGCAGCTTAGTTAGGCAGGGCGAAGCTTTCTTT. The encoded protein is CASSLVRQGEAFF.

As regards this clonotype: The junction does not match germline at one end; this may be a read error. This chain links TRBV4-1 with TRBJ2-1; D may be TRBD1 (6 bases). CDR1 is MGHRA and CDR2 is YSYEKL in the germline V gene. The CDR3 covers 16 residues. CDR3 DNA sequence: TGTGCCAGCAGCCAAGACCCGCAGGGGTTTGAGCGTGGGCAGTTCTTC. As protein: CASSQDPQGFERGQFF.

This clonotype was seen more than once but under ten times. The V and J genes are TRBV7-2 and TRBJ2-5, with TRBD2 identical over 7 bases. This CDR3 has 13 amino acids. Germline CDR1 is SGHTA and CDR2 is FQGNSA. V lost 10 bases, J lost 0 bases, and 5 bases stayed unmatched. The CDR3: CAIRRENQETQYF. Written as DNA, the CDR3 is TGTGCCATTAGGCGGGAGAACCAAGAGACCCAGTACTTC.

The gene calls are TRBV7-6 and TRBJ2-5; the D gene is possibly TRBD2 (6 bases). Trimming removed 5 bases at V and 3 bases at J, with 13 bases between. The CDR3 totals 14 residues. The germline V gene encodes CDR1 SGHVS and CDR2 FNYEAQ. As DNA, the CDR3 is TGTGCCAGCAGCCCCCGACTAGGGGAAGAGACCCAGTACTTC. It specifies CASSPRLGEETQYF.

This chain joins TRBV20-1 and TRBJ1-6, with TRBD1 as a possible D gene (6 bases). V lost 6 bases, J lost 10 bases, and 13 bases lay in between. The CDR3 runs to 12 residues. Per germline, CDR1 DFQATT and CDR2 SNEGSKA (reference sequence). The CDR3: CSASGQSSPLHF. As DNA, the CDR3 is TGCAGTGCCAGTGGACAGTCGTCACCCCTCCACTTT.

The chain is built from TRBV6-5 and TRBJ1-2; D not certain. CDR3 length: 16 amino acids. Trimming left V 2 bases short and J 1 base short, with 14 bases between. Germline CDR1 and CDR2: MNHEY and SVGAGI. The CDR3 sequence: CASSYTAGTDNYGYTF. CDR3 in DNA: TGTGCCAGCAGTTACACGGCAGGAACGGATAACTATGGCTACACCTTC.

This clonotype was observed a handful of times. The chain links TRBV4-1 to TRBJ1-5; D gene uncertain. With 0 bases removed from V and 6 bases from J, the gap between germline ends came to 9 bases. Germline-derived CDR1 and CDR2 are MGHRA and YSYEKL. The CDR3 totals 14 residues. This CDR3 is CASSQEGWAQPQHF. CDR3 nucleotide sequence: TGCGCCAGCAGCCAAGAGGGCTGGGCTCAGCCCCAGCATTTT.

The chain joins TRBV6-6 to TRBJ2-7; TRBD1 aligns across 7 bases. J gave up 2 bases and V 0 bases, and 4 bases lay outside the gene matches. This CDR3 comprises 15 residues. Germline values: CDR1 MNHNY, CDR2 SVGAGI (reference sequence). In DNA, the CDR3 is TGTGCCAGCAGTTACTCTTGGGACAGCCCCTACGAGCAGTACTTC. This translates into CASSYSWDSPYEQYF.

This rearrangement joins TRBV7-2 to TRBJ2-7; tentative D call: TRBD2 (5 bases). The CDR3 loop spans 12 amino acids. V dropped 6 bases and J dropped 4 bases, with 10 bases sitting between them. Germline V gene sequence: CDR1 SGHTA, CDR2 FQGNSA. In DNA, the CDR3 is TGTGCCAGCAGTACGGACTTTTACGAGCAGTACTTC. This codes for CASSTDFYEQYF.

This clonotype has just one count. V and J are TRBV6-2 or TRBV6-3 and TRBJ2-7; maybe TRBD1 (6 bases). The CDR3 totals 15 residues. Deletions cut 5 bases from V and 3 bases from J, with 17 bases between. Germline V gives CDR1 MNHEY, CDR2 SVGEGT. Here the CDR3 reads CASSPRPGQLYEQYF. CDR3 DNA: TGTGCCAGCAGTCCCCGCCCGGGACAACTCTACGAGCAGTACTTC.

This clonotype has a handful of counts. This chain links TRBV7-8 with TRBJ2-3, with TRBD1 matching 9 bases. This CDR3 is built from 19 residues. Germline loops: CDR1 SGHVS, CDR2 FQNEAQ. The ends lost 5 bases at V and 0 bases at J; junction bases unmatched: 15. The CDR3 is CASSRPVGTGRGSTDTQYF. The CDR3 nucleotides read TGTGCCAGCAGCCGTCCGGTGGGGACAGGGAGGGGTAGCACAGATACGCAGTATTTT. The whole variable domain, filled in from reference TRBV7-8 and TRBJ2-3, reads GAGVSQSPRYKVAKRGQDVALRCDPISGHVSLFWYQQALGQGPEFLTYFQNEAQLDKSGLPSDRFFAERPEGSVSTLKIQRTQQEDSAVYLCASSRPVGTGRGSTDTQYFGPGTRLTVL.

This clonotype has a handful of counts. V is TRBV12-3 or TRBV12-4 and J is TRBJ1-1; 7 bases fit TRBD1. The CDR3 is 15 residues long. The ends lost 4 bases at V and 3 bases at J; junction bases unmatched: 8. CDR3 DNA: TGTGCCAGCAGTTCCCCAGGGGGGGGGGACACTGAAGCTTTCTTT. As protein: CASSSPGGGDTEAFF.

This clonotype was seen only a few times. V usage is TRBV11-2 and J usage is TRBJ2-7; D not resolved. V was clipped by 4 bases and J by 4 bases, with 8 bases between them. CDR1 is SGHAT and CDR2 is FQNNGV in the germline V gene. The CDR3 loop spans 12 amino acids. The CDR3, as DNA: TGTGCCAGCAGCTCTAACGCATACGAGCAGTACTTC. Translation gives CASSSNAYEQYF.

The chain couples TRBV25-1 to TRBJ1-5; D remains unclear. CDR3 length: 14 residues. V lost 4 bases, J lost 5 bases, and 12 bases lay in between. CDR1 MGHDK and CDR2 SYGVNS come from the germline V gene. The CDR3: CASSANGPHQPQHF. The CDR3 DNA is TGTGCCAGCAGTGCCAATGGGCCCCATCAGCCCCAGCATTTT.

This clonotype has just a few counts. This sequence joins TRBV7-2 and TRBJ2-3; D might be TRBD2 (5 bases). Germline CDR1 and CDR2: SGHTA and FQGNSA. Trimming took 3 bases from V and 3 from J, leaving 19 bases between them. This CDR3 is built from 17 residues. CDR3 DNA: TGTGCCAGCAGCTTTTCAGCGGTGGCAGCTATAACAGATACGCAGTATTTT. Translating gives CASSFSAVAAITDTQYF.

Here the CDR3 DNA reads TGCAGCGTTGAAGAGGGGTTACGGGACACTGAAGCTTTCTTT. Translated: CSVEEGLRDTEAFF. This chain connects TRBV29-1 to TRBJ1-1; D is ambiguous. The germline V gene has CDR1 SQVTM and CDR2 ANQGSEA. The CDR3 spans 14 residues. Trimming cost V 0 bases and J 3 bases, with 11 bases left between them.

The genes are TRBV4-1 and TRBJ2-1, with D tentatively TRBD1 (6 bases). Germline-derived CDR1 and CDR2 are MGHRA and YSYEKL. Trimming left V 0 bases short and J 5 bases short, with 20 bases between. The CDR3 has 18 residues. The CDR3 DNA follows: TGCGCCAGCAGCCAAGATCGGGTCGGCCAGGGGCTGAACAATGAGCAGTTCTTC. It specifies CASSQDRVGQGLNNEQFF.

There are a few counts of this clonotype. The J gene is TRBJ2-5, the V gene TRBV12-3 or TRBV12-4; 7 bases match TRBD2. V trimming: 6 bases; J trimming: 9 bases; junction bases outside the gene matches: 13. The CDR3 sequence is 14 residues long. For the CDR3, the DNA is TGTGCCAGCAGACCCAGACTAGCAGGCTCGGCCCAGTACTTC. It codes for CASRPRLAGSAQYF.

The gene calls are TRBV20-1 and TRBJ2-5; 9 bases are shared with TRBD2. This CDR3 contains 16 residues. Germline assignment: CDR1 DFQATT and CDR2 SNEGSKA (reference sequence). V trimming: 0 bases; J trimming: 5 bases; junction bases outside the gene matches: 10. The CDR3 bases are TGCAGTGCTAGAGATCTCAGAGCGGGGGGAATGGAGACCCAGTACTTC. This codes for CSARDLRAGGMETQYF.

This sequence joins TRBV27 and TRBJ2-7, with D unclear. CDR3 size: 15 residues. Deletions cut 2 bases from V and 2 bases from J, with 13 bases between. Germline loops: CDR1 MNHEY, CDR2 SMNVEV (reference sequence). The CDR3 protein is CASSLTRTLTYEQYF. The CDR3 region has the DNA TGTGCCAGCAGTTTAACCCGGACGCTGACCTACGAGCAGTACTTC.

This clonotype was seen only a few times. The V call is TRBV12-3 or TRBV12-4, the J call TRBJ1-5; D remains unclear. The CDR3 sequence is 13 residues long. Between the trimmed V and J ends, which lost 5 bases and 2 bases, there was a span of 7 bases. The CDR3 sequence: CASSMRGNQPQHF. The CDR3 DNA reads TGTGCCAGCAGTATGAGAGGCAATCAGCCCCAGCATTTT.

V gene TRBV28 combines with J gene TRBJ2-7; TRBD2 might be the D (6 bases). The CDR3 loop spans 13 amino acids. The V gene lost 7 bases and the J gene lost 6 bases, with 16 bases spanning the gap. CDR1 and CDR2 from the germline V gene are MDHEN and SYDVKM. CDR3 loop: CASTHRELSEQYF. The CDR3 bases are TGTGCCAGCACCCACCGGGAGTTGAGCGAGCAGTACTTC.

The chain joins TRBV5-6 to TRBJ1-4; D is undetermined. This CDR3 region has 11 residues. The germline V and J ends were trimmed by 0 bases and 14 bases, with 8 bases remaining between them. From germline, CDR1 is SGHDT and CDR2 YYEEEE. CDR3 in amino acids: CASSLGLDLFF. The CDR3 nucleotides are TGTGCCAGCAGCTTGGGGCTCGACCTGTTTTTT.

V is TRBV7-2 and J is TRBJ2-7; D call uncertain. CDR3 length equals 13 residues. Trimming removed 5 bases at V and 3 bases at J, with 11 bases between. Germline-derived CDR1 and CDR2 are SGHTA and FQGNSA. This CDR3 is CASSQAGRYEQYF. CDR3 DNA sequence: TGTGCCAGCAGCCAAGCCGGGCGCTACGAGCAGTACTTC.

Only a few counts were recorded for this clonotype. The genes are TRBV12-5 and TRBJ2-7; 11 bases map to TRBD2. The V gene's germline CDR1 is LGHNT and CDR2 FRNRAP. This CDR3 spans 15 amino acids. V lost 6 bases, J lost 4 bases, and 8 bases stayed unmatched. For the CDR3, the DNA is TGTGCTAGTGGCTTAACTAGCGGGAGTTGGTACGAGCAGTACTTC. As protein: CASGLTSGSWYEQYF.

V usage is TRBV2 and J usage is TRBJ1-2, with no clear D. The germline V gene encodes CDR1 SNHLY and CDR2 FYNNEI. CDR3 length equals 14 residues. Trimming removed 7 bases from V and 4 bases from J, with 16 bases in between. The CDR3, as DNA: TGTGCCAGCACCCTTGACCGGATGAGCTATGGCTACACCTTC. Protein: CASTLDRMSYGYTF.

This clonotype appeared a single time. This rearrangement joins TRBV7-2 to TRBJ1-1; 8 bases fit TRBD1. Per germline, CDR1 SGHTA and CDR2 FQGNSA. This CDR3 has 15 residues. V gave up 4 bases and J gave up 5 bases; unmatched junction bases: 9. The CDR3 DNA reads TGTGCCAGCAGCTCCAGCCAGGGGGCGCTGACTGAAGCTTTCTTT. Translated: CASSSSQGALTEAFF. Using reference TRBV7-2 and TRBJ1-1 for the parts outside the CDR3, the full variable domain is GAGVSQSPSNKVTEKGKDVELRCDPISGHTALYWYRQSLGQGLEFLIYFQGNSAPDKSGLPSDRFSAERTGGSVSTLTIQRTQQEDSAVYLCASSSSQGALTEAFFGQGTRLTVV.